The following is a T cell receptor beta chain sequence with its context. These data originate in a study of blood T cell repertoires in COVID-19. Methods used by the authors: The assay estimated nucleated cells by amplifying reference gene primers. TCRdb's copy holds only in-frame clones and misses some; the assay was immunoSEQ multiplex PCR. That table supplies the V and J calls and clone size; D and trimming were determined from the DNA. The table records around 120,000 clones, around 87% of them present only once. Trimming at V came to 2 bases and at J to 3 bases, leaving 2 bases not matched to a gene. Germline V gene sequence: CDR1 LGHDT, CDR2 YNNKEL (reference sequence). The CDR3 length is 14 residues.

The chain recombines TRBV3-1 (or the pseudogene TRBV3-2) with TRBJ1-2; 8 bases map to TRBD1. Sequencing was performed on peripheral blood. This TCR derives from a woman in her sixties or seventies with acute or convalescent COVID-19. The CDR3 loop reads CASSQQGADYGYTF. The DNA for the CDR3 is TGTGCCAGCAGCCAACAGGGGGCAGACTATGGCTACACCTTC.